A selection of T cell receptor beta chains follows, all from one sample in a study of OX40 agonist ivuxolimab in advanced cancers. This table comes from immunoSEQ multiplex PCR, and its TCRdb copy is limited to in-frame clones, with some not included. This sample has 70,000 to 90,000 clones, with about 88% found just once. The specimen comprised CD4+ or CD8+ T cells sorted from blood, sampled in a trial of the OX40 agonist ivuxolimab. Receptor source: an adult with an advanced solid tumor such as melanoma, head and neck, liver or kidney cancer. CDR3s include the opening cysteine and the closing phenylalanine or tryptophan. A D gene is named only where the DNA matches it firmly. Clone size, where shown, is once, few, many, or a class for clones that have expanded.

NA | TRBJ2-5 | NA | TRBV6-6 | CASSYPLKGHQETQYF | TGTGCCAGCAGTTACCCGCTCAAAGGGCATCAAGAGACCCAGTACTTC
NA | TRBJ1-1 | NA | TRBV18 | CASSPGQQNTEAFF | TGTGCCAGCTCACCGGGACAACAGAACACTGAAGCTTTCTTT
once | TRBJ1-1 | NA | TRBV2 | CASSYRETEAFF | TGTGCCAGCAGCTATCGAGAGACTGAAGCTTTCTTT
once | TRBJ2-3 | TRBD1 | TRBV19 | CASSIDHRDRGRTDTQYF | TGTGCCAGTAGTATAGATCATCGAGACAGGGGGCGCACAGATACGCAGTATTTT
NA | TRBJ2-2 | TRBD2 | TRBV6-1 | CASSEAWSGRRTGELFF | TGTGCCAGCAGTGAAGCTTGGAGCGGGAGAAGGACCGGGGAGCTGTTTTTT
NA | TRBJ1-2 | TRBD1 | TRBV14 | CASSQDLQGASLF | TGTGCCAGCAGCCAAGATCTTCAGGGGGCGTCCCTCTTC
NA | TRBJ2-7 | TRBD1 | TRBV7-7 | CASSPTGSFGEQYF | TGTGCCAGCAGCCCGACAGGGTCGTTCGGCGAGCAGTACTTC
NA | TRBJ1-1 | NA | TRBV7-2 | CASSLWDTMNTEAFF | TGTGCCAGCAGCTTATGGGACACTATGAACACTGAAGCTTTCTTT
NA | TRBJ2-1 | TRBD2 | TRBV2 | CASSQTSGAYNEQFF | TGTGCCAGCAGTCAGACTAGCGGGGCCTACAATGAGCAGTTCTTC
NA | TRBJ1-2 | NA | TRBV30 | CAWSQGGYYGYTF | TGTGCCTGGTCACAGGGTGGCTACTATGGCTACACCTTC
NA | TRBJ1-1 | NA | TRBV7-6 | CASSWGEEGSAFF | TGTGCCAGCAGCTGGGGGGAAGAGGGCTCAGCTTTCTTT
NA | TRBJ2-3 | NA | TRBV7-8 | CASTALVDADTQYF | TGTGCCAGCACCGCTCTGGTTGACGCAGATACGCAGTATTTT
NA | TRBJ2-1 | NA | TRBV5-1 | CASSLRGASYNEQFF | TGCGCCAGCAGCTTGCGGGGGGCCTCCTACAATGAGCAGTTCTTC
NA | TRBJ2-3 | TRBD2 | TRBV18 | CASSRLAGVDTQYF | TGTGCCAGCTCAAGACTAGCGGGCGTAGATACGCAGTATTTT
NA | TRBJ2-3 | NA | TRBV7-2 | CASSPRRASDTQYF | TGTGCCAGCAGCCCCCGGCGGGCGTCAGATACGCAGTATTTT
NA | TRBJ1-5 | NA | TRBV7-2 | CASSLDLAPNQPQHF | TGTGCCAGCAGCTTAGATCTAGCTCCCAATCAGCCCCAGCATTTT
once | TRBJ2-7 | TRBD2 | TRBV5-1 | CASSTGTSGRRNYEQYF | TGCGCCAGCAGCACGGGGACTAGCGGGAGGAGAAACTACGAGCAGTACTTC
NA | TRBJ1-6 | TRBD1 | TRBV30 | CAWSARGQENSPLHF | TGTGCCTGGAGTGCCCGCGGACAGGAGAATTCACCCCTCCACTTT
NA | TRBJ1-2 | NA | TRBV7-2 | CASSLLPGTLGRGYTF | TGTGCCAGCAGCTTACTTCCTGGGACGCTCGGGCGCGGCTACACCTTC
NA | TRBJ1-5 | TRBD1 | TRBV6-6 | CASRRGTGGSNQPQHF | TGTGCCAGCAGGAGAGGGACAGGGGGCAGCAATCAGCCCCAGCATTTT
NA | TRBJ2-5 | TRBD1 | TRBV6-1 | CATGALLVQYF | TGTGCAACAGGGGCCCTGCTTGTTCAGTACTTC
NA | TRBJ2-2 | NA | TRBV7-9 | CASSLEARLTGELFF | TGTGCCAGCAGCTTAGAGGCGAGACTTACCGGGGAGCTGTTTTTT
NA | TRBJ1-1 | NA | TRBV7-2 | CASSLDWGRTEAFF | TGTGCCAGCAGCTTAGATTGGGGGAGAACTGAAGCTTTCTTT
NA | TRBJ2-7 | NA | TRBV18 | CASSMRGSGYEQYF | TGTGCCAGCTCAATGCGAGGGAGCGGTTACGAGCAGTACTTC
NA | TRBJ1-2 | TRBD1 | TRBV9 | CASSRDSTNYGYTF | TGTGCCAGCAGCCGGGACAGTACTAACTATGGCTACACCTTC
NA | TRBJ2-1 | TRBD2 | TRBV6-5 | CASSYDLGTSGNEQFF | TGTGCCAGCAGTTACGACCTGGGGACTAGCGGGAATGAGCAGTTCTTC
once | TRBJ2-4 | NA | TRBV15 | CATSGQTKNIQYF | TGTGCCACCAGTGGACAGACCAAAAACATTCAGTACTTC
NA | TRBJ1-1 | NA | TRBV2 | CASSGGRGLGLTEAFF | TGTGCCAGCAGTGGGGGCAGGGGCCTGGGGCTCACTGAAGCTTTCTTT
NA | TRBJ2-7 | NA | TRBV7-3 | CASSLGPGSYEQYF | TGTGCCAGCAGCTTAGGGCCAGGTTCCTACGAGCAGTACTTC
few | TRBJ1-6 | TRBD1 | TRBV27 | CASRPGGGSPLHF | TGTGCCAGCAGACCAGGGGGAGGGTCACCCCTCCACTTT
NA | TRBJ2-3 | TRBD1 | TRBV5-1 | CASSLALRRWQGVLDTQYF | TGCGCCAGCAGCTTGGCCTTACGTAGGTGGCAGGGGGTTCTCGATACGCAGTATTTT
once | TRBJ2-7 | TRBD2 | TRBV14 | CASSQVSGGPLYEQYF | TGTGCCAGCAGCCAAGTGAGCGGGGGCCCTCTGTACGAGCAGTACTTC
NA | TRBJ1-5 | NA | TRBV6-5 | CAISPVLNQPQHF | TGTGCCATATCCCCAGTGTTGAATCAGCCCCAGCATTTT
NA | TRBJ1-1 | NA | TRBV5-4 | CASSSVGTEAFF | TGTGCCAGCAGCAGTGTGGGGACTGAAGCTTTCTTT
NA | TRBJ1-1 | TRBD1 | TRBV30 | CAWGQGNGNTEAFF | TGTGCCTGGGGACAGGGCAATGGGAACACTGAAGCTTTCTTT
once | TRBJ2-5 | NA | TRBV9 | CASSPLNGGLQETQYF | TGTGCCAGCAGCCCCCTAAACGGGGGCCTCCAAGAGACCCAGTACTTC
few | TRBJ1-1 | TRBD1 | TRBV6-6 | CASTLPGGQKAFF | TGTGCCAGCACCCTACCGGGGGGACAGAAAGCTTTCTTT
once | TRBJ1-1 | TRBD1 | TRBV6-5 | CASTRDRGPVRAFF | TGTGCCAGCACCAGGGACAGGGGGCCTGTCAGAGCTTTCTTT
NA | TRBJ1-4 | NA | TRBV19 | CASSPRSLEKLFF | TGTGCCAGTAGTCCTCGTAGTCTGGAAAAACTGTTTTTT
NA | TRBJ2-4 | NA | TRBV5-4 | CASSLAGRGQAQYF | TGTGCCAGCAGCTTGGCTGGGCGGGGGCAAGCTCAGTACTTC
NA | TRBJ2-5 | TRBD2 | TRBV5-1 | CASSSSGTTGETQYF | TGCGCCAGCAGCTCTAGCGGGACGACTGGAGAGACCCAGTACTTC